The 22 T cell receptor beta chains listed next were all sequenced from one sample in a study of CD8 T cells in ankylosing spondylitis. Each CDR3 protein gets one entry after TCRdb re-called the 5' RACE reads with MiXCR. The sample holds about 39,000 distinct CDR3 sequences, 10% seen once. The sample comprised blood, either unsorted or a sorted T cell fraction (not recorded which). All receptors derive from a male donor with ankylosing spondylitis or in good health (not recorded which).

The V call is TRBV10-3, the J call TRBJ2-1; 11 bases are shared with TRBD2. The J segment lost 8 bases and the V segment lost 10 bases, leaving 10 bases of the junction unmatched. The CDR3 runs 14 residues. Per germline, CDR1 ENHRY and CDR2 SYGVKD. CDR3 nucleotides: TGTGCCAAGACGACTAGCGGGATTGTGGATGAGCAGTTCTTC. Its protein is CAKTTSGIVDEQFF.

This clonotype was found many times. V is TRBV20-1 and J is TRBJ2-5; D unclear. Germline values: CDR1 DFQATT, CDR2 SNEGSKA (reference sequence). Trimming left V 0 bases short and J 7 bases short, with 9 bases between. CDR3 length: 12 amino acids. The CDR3 sequence: CSARDGGGTQYF. DNA of the CDR3: TGCAGTGCTAGAGATGGTGGTGGGACCCAGTACTTC.

This clonotype was recorded at least ten times. The rearrangement uses TRBV20-1 and TRBJ2-5; 9 nucleotides line up with TRBD1. The CDR3 is 15 amino acids. Trimming removed 5 bases from V and 5 bases from J; junction bases left unmatched: 12. In germline, CDR1 is DFQATT, CDR2 SNEGSKA (reference sequence). The CDR3 DNA reads as TGCAGTGCTGGGGACAGGGAAAGCACTTGGGAGACCCAGTACTTC. This sequence encodes CSAGDRESTWETQYF.

This clonotype was recorded at least ten times. This chain connects TRBV5-1 to TRBJ2-6; 8 bases map to TRBD1. The V and J ends lost 0 bases and 2 bases, in that order; junction bases with no gene match: 16. CDR3 length equals 21 residues. Germline V gives CDR1 SGHRS, CDR2 YFSETQ. CDR3 DNA: TGCGCCAGCAGCTTGGTTACTTATTCTCAGGGGGCACCTGCTGGGGCCAACGTCCTGACTTTC. Translation gives CASSLVTYSQGAPAGANVLTF.

In this sample, this clonotype turned up many times. The chain joins TRBV29-1 to TRBJ2-3; either TRBD1 or TRBD2 may fit D (5 bases each). The CDR3 consists of 14 residues. CDR1 and CDR2 from the germline V gene are SQVTM and ANQGSEA. The V end lost 6 bases, the J end lost 4 bases, and 17 bases lay between the germline ends. This chain's CDR3 is CSVRGSRVADTQYF. CDR3 DNA sequence: TGCAGCGTCCGAGGGTCCAGGGTAGCAGATACGCAGTATTTT.

In this sample, this clonotype turned up many times. This sequence joins TRBV5-1 and TRBJ2-5; unclear D gene. Germline loops: CDR1 SGHRS, CDR2 YFSETQ. V was clipped by 4 bases and J by 5 bases, with 12 bases between them. This CDR3 is 13 amino acids long. The CDR3 region has the DNA TGCGCCAGCAGCCCCCGGTCCGGGGAGACCCAGTACTTC. Translation: CASSPRSGETQYF. The full variable domain, with the rest looked up from reference TRBV5-1 and TRBJ2-5, is KAGVTQTPRYLIKTRGQQVTLSCSPISGHRSVSWYQQTPGQGLQFLFEYFSETQRNKGNFPGRFSGRQFSNSRSEMNVSTLELGDSALYLCASSPRSGETQYFGPGTRLLVL.

This clonotype has at least ten counts. The chain couples TRBV20-1 to TRBJ2-3; 7 bases agree with TRBD2. The CDR3 is 15 residues long. J lost 2 bases, V lost 6 bases, and 11 bases had no gene match. The germline gives CDR1 DFQATT, CDR2 SNEGSKA (reference sequence). The CDR3 is CSALPGLKITDTQYF. In nucleotides, the CDR3 is TGCAGTGCCTTACCGGGACTAAAGATCACAGATACGCAGTATTTT.

CDR3 nucleotides: TGCGCCAGCAGCCTTCTTAGCCCGGGAGGGGCCAACGTCCTGACTTTC. Its protein product is CASSLLSPGGANVLTF. The chain employs TRBV4-1 and TRBJ2-6; a possible D gene is TRBD2 (5 bases). Trimming removed 4 bases at V and 4 bases at J, with 14 bases between. CDR1 MGHRA and CDR2 YSYEKL come from the germline V gene. This CDR3 is built from 16 residues.

Many counts were recorded for this clonotype. V is TRBV14 and J is TRBJ1-6; unclear D gene. Germline V gene data show CDR1 as SGHDN and CDR2 as FVKESK. The CDR3 totals 12 residues. V gave up 0 bases and J gave up 11 bases, with 5 bases separating them. The CDR3 region is CASSQDRPPLHF. The CDR3 DNA reads TGTGCCAGCAGCCAAGACCGGCCACCCCTCCACTTT. Full variable domain (missing parts from reference TRBV14 and TRBJ1-6): EAGVTQFPSHSVIEKGQTVTLRCDPISGHDNLYWYRRVMGKEIKFLLHFVKESKQDESGMPNNRFLAERTGGTYSTLKVQPAELEDSGVYFCASSQDRPPLHFGNGTRLTVT.

This clonotype occurred a few times. This chain connects TRBV19 to TRBJ2-5; TRBD2 is a possible D gene (6 bases). Trimming took off 5 bases at V and 4 bases at J, with 11 bases between the two ends. Germline CDR1 reads LNHDA; CDR2 reads SQIVND (reference sequence). The CDR3 contains 13 residues. CDR3 bases: TGTGCCAGTAGTCAGGGCGGGACAGAGACCCAGTACTTC. Encoded protein: CASSQGGTETQYF.

This clonotype was found many times. V and J are TRBV10-3 and TRBJ2-2; D is unclear. V gave up 9 bases and J gave up 5 bases, with 13 bases separating them. The germline gives CDR1 ENHRY, CDR2 SYGVKD. This CDR3 has 13 residues. CDR3 protein: CAICPDLTGELFF. For the CDR3, the DNA is TGTGCCATTTGCCCCGACTTGACCGGGGAGCTGTTTTTT.

This chain uses TRBV20-1 with TRBJ1-2; D unclear. V was clipped by 1 base and J by 2 bases, with 11 bases between them. This CDR3 has 14 residues. Germline loops: CDR1 DFQATT, CDR2 SNEGSKA (reference sequence). The CDR3 region is CSARGAGSNYGYTF. CDR3 nucleotide sequence: TGCAGTGCTAGAGGTGCGGGGAGCAACTATGGCTACACCTTC.

This clonotype was counted many times. V and J are TRBV29-1 and TRBJ1-5; 8 nucleotides line up with TRBD1. V was pared by 4 bases and J by 3 bases, with 5 bases of the junction left unmatched. This CDR3 region has 14 residues. CDR1 SQVTM and CDR2 ANQGSEA come from the germline V gene. The CDR3 bases are TGCAGCGTTGTCGGACAGGGTATCAATCAGCCCCAGCATTTT. Protein sequence: CSVVGQGINQPQHF.

This clonotype was picked up many times. This chain uses TRBV13 with TRBJ1-1; unclear D gene. V was cut by 5 bases and J by 3 bases, with 13 bases left in between. The CDR3 has 14 residues. Germline CDR1 and CDR2: PRHDT and FYEKMQ (reference sequence). This chain's CDR3 is CASSMWRADTEAFF. The CDR3 nucleotides are TGTGCCAGCAGCATGTGGAGGGCGGACACTGAAGCTTTCTTT.

There are many counts of this clonotype. The chain links TRBV5-1 to TRBJ1-1, with D uncertain. The CDR3 is 13 residues long. Germline V gene data show CDR1 as SGHRS and CDR2 as YFSETQ. V was trimmed by 5 bases and J by 2 bases, leaving 10 bases between them. CDR3 region: CASSKHDNTEAFF. The CDR3 region has the DNA TGCGCCAGCAGTAAACACGACAACACTGAAGCTTTCTTT. The entire variable domain, with the rest obtained from reference TRBV5-1 and TRBJ1-1, is as follows: KAGVTQTPRYLIKTRGQQVTLSCSPISGHRSVSWYQQTPGQGLQFLFEYFSETQRNKGNFPGRFSGRQFSNSRSEMNVSTLELGDSALYLCASSKHDNTEAFFGQGTRLTVV.

This clonotype was seen many times. The chain links TRBV9 to TRBJ2-3, with D possibly being TRBD2 (5 bases). Looked up from germline, CDR1 is SGDLS and CDR2 is YYNGEE. V was pared by 0 bases and J by 0 bases, with 8 bases between. The CDR3 loop spans 15 amino acids. The CDR3 DNA reads TGTGCCAGCAGCGTAGACGGGGATAGCACAGATACGCAGTATTTT. Its translation: CASSVDGDSTDTQYF.

This clonotype showed up many times. V and J are TRBV6-5 and TRBJ2-7, with D uncertain. V lost 0 bases and J 2 bases, leaving 5 bases between the germline ends. CDR1 is MNHEY, CDR2 SVGAGI, per germline. CDR3 length: 13 residues. The CDR3 reads CASSYSPTYEQYF. The CDR3 coding sequence is TGTGCCAGCAGTTACTCGCCGACCTACGAGCAGTACTTC.

This clonotype has a count of ten or more. V gene TRBV3-1 combines with J gene TRBJ2-3; no clear D. V lost 5 bases and J 7 bases, leaving 13 bases between the germline ends. Germline V gene lookup returns CDR1 LGHDT and CDR2 YNNKEL (reference sequence). The CDR3 is made up of 13 amino acids. CDR3 amino acids: CASSGQTSYTQYF. The DNA of the CDR3 is TGTGCCAGCAGCGGCCAGACCTCATATACGCAGTATTTT.

This clonotype was recorded many times. The chain joins TRBV5-1 to TRBJ2-7; 10 bases fit TRBD1. This CDR3 has 14 amino acids. Germline V gene lookup returns CDR1 SGHRS and CDR2 YFSETQ. The trim removed 3 bases at V and 2 bases at J, leaving 2 bases unmatched. CDR3 sequence reads: CASSSGQGTYEQYF. The CDR3 DNA follows: TGCGCCAGCAGCTCGGGACAGGGGACCTACGAGCAGTACTTC.

This clonotype was seen a handful of times. CDR3 region: CASSYLGDPAGGNTIYF. The DNA for the CDR3 is TGTGCCAGCAGTTACTTAGGGGACCCAGCGGGTGGAAACACCATATATTTT. The chain is built from TRBV6-5 and TRBJ1-3, with D perhaps TRBD1 (5 bases). Germline values: CDR1 MNHEY, CDR2 SVGAGI. Trimming pared 1 base from V and 3 bases from J, leaving 16 bases between. The CDR3 sequence is 17 residues long.

This clonotype was observed many times. The rearrangement uses TRBV29-1 and TRBJ2-3; 10 nucleotides align to TRBD2. This CDR3 has 17 amino acids. Germline CDR1 and CDR2: SQVTM and ANQGSEA. With 0 bases clipped from V and 5 bases from J, the junction kept 11 bases outside the gene matches. CDR3 sequence: CSVEENLAGVHGDTQYF. The CDR3 DNA is TGCAGCGTTGAAGAGAACCTAGCGGGAGTACATGGAGATACGCAGTATTTT.

In this sample, this clonotype turned up many times. This rearrangement joins TRBV7-2 to TRBJ1-5; D gene uncertain. Looked up from germline, CDR1 is SGHTA and CDR2 is FQGNSA. V gave up 1 base and J gave up 9 bases, with 10 bases separating them. The CDR3 totals 13 residues. The CDR3 sequence is CASSLDSGRPQHF. The CDR3 bases are TGTGCCAGCAGCTTAGACAGCGGAAGGCCCCAGCATTTT.